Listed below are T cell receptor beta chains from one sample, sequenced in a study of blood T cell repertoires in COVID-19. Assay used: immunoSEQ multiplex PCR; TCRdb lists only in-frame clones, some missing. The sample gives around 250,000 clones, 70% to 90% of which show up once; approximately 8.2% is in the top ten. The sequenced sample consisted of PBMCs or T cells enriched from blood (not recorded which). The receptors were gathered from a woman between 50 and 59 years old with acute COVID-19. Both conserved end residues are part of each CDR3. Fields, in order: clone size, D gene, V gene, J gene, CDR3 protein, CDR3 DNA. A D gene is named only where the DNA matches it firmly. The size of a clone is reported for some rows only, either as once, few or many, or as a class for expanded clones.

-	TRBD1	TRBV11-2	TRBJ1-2	CASSPTGTGANYGYTF	TGTGCCAGCAGCCCGACCGGGACAGGGGCTAACTATGGCTACACCTTC
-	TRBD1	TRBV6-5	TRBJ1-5	CASSYSGTGGNQPQHF	TGTGCCAGCAGTTACTCCGGGACAGGGGGCAATCAGCCCCAGCATTTT
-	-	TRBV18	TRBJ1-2	CASSRQTLNYGYTF	TGTGCCAGCTCTCGACAGACCCTTAACTATGGCTACACCTTC
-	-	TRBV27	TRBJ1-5	CASSWAAENQPQHF	TGTGCCAGCAGTTGGGCAGCCGAGAATCAGCCCCAGCATTTT
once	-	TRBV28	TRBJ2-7	CASSLALTGEQYF	TGTGCCAGCAGTTTAGCCCTGACGGGGGAGCAGTACTTC
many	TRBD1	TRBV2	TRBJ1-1	CASSEDRTGNMNTEAFF	TGTGCCAGCAGTGAGGATAGGACAGGCAATATGAACACTGAAGCTTTCTTT
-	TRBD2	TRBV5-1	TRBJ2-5	CASSRERGIQETQYF	TGCGCCAGCAGCAGGGAGCGGGGCATACAAGAGACCCAGTACTTC
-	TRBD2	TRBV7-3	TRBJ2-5	CASSILGRGNVQETQYF	TGTGCCAGCAGCATCCTAGGGCGGGGGAATGTACAAGAGACCCAGTACTTC
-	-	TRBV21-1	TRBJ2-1	CATQCGGASNEQFF	TGTGCCACCCAATGCGGGGGGGCTAGTAATGAGCAGTTCTTC
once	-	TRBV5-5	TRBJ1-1	CASSSQNTEAFF	TGTGCCAGCAGCTCCCAAAACACTGAAGCTTTCTTT
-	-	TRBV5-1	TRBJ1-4	CASSLAEQGVNEKLFF	TGCGCCAGCAGCTTGGCCGAACAGGGCGTAAATGAAAAACTGTTTTTT
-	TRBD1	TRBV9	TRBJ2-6	CASNDGQEASGANVLTF	TGTGCCAGCAACGACGGACAGGAGGCCTCTGGGGCCAACGTCCTGACTTTC
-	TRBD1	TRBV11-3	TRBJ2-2	CASSFSLWTGPNTGELFF	TGTGCCAGCAGCTTTTCCCTGTGGACAGGGCCGAACACCGGGGAGCTGTTTTTT
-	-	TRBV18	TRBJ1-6	CASSPPRENNSPLHF	TGTGCCAGCTCACCCCCGAGGGAGAATAATTCACCCCTCCACTTT
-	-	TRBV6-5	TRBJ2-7	CASSYSRRDPTREQYF	TGTGCCAGCAGTTACTCTCGGCGGGACCCCACCCGCGAGCAGTACTTC
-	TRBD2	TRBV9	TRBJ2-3	CASSATSGADTQYF	TGTGCCAGCAGCGCTACTAGCGGGGCAGATACGCAGTATTTT
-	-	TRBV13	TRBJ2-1	CASSLVSSEQFF	TGTGCCAGCAGCTTAGTGTCTTCTGAGCAGTTCTTC
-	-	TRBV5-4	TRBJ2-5	CASSFGGDGGTQYF	TGTGCCAGCAGCTTCGGAGGGGATGGTGGGACCCAGTACTTC
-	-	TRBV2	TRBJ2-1	CASSGTVGKGAYNEQFF	TGTGCCAGCAGTGGGACAGTAGGGAAGGGCGCCTACAATGAGCAGTTCTTC
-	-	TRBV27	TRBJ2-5	CASSLYPGQETQYF	TGTGCCAGCAGTTTATATCCAGGGCAAGAGACCCAGTACTTC
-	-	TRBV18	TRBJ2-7	CASSPPGAKGYEQYF	TGTGCCAGCTCACCACCGGGGGCTAAGGGCTACGAGCAGTACTTC
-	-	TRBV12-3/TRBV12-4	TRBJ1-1	CASSLIVNTEAFF	TGTGCCAGCAGTTTGATAGTGAACACTGAAGCTTTCTTT
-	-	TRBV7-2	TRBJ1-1	CASSLARRGAFF	TGTGCCAGCAGCTTAGCGAGAAGGGGAGCTTTCTTT
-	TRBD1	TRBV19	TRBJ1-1	CASSIVGQGAGNTEAFF	TGTGCCAGTAGTATCGTCGGACAGGGGGCAGGGAACACTGAAGCTTTCTTT
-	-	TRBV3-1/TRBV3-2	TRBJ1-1	CASSQARLNTEAFF	TGTGCCAGCAGCCAAGCCAGATTGAACACTGAAGCTTTCTTT
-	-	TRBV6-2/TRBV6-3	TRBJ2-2	CASSYGQKITGELFF	TGTGCCAGCAGTTACGGACAGAAAATCACCGGGGAGCTGTTTTTT
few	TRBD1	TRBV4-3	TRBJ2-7	CASSQGDRGRIDEQYF	TGCGCCAGCAGCCAAGGAGACAGGGGGCGCATCGACGAGCAGTACTTC
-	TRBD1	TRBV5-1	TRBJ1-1	CASSLGPGQGFTEAFF	TGCGCCAGCAGCTTGGGGCCGGGACAGGGGTTCACTGAAGCTTTCTTT
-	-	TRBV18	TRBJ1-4	CASSPQGSNEKLFF	TGTGCCAGCTCACCGCAGGGGTCAAATGAAAAACTGTTTTTT
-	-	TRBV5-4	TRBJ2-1	CASSSPREGNEQFF	TGTGCCAGCAGCTCTCCCAGGGAAGGGAATGAGCAGTTCTTC
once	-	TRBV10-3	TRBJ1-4	CAIKGQGAEKLFF	TGTGCCATAAAAGGGCAGGGCGCTGAAAAACTGTTTTTT
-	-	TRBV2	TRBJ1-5	CASTPLDSSNQPQHF	TGTGCCAGCACTCCATTAGATTCGAGCAATCAGCCCCAGCATTTT
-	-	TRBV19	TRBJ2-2	CASSIRTVSTGELFF	TGTGCCAGTAGTATAAGGACAGTTAGCACCGGGGAGCTGTTTTTT
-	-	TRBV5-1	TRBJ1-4	CASSEGFQGTNEKLFF	TGCGCCAGCAGCGAAGGATTCCAGGGGACTAATGAAAAACTGTTTTTT
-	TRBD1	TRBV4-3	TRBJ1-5	CASSHGQADQPQHF	TGCGCCAGCAGCCATGGACAGGCGGATCAGCCCCAGCATTTT